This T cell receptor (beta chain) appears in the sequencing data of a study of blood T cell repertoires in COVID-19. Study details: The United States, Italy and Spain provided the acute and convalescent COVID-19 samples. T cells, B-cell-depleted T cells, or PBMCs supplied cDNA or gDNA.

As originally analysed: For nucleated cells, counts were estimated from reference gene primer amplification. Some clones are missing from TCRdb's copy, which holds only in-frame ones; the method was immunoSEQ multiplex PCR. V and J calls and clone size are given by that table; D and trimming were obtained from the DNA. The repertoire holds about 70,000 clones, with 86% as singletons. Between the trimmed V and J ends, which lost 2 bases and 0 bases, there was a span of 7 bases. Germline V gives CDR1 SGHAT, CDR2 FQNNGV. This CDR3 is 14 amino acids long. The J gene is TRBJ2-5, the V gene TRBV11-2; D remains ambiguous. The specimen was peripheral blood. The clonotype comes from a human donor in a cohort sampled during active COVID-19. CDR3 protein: CASSLFGYQETQYF. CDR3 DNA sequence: TGTGCCAGCAGCTTATTCGGTTACCAAGAGACCCAGTACTTC.